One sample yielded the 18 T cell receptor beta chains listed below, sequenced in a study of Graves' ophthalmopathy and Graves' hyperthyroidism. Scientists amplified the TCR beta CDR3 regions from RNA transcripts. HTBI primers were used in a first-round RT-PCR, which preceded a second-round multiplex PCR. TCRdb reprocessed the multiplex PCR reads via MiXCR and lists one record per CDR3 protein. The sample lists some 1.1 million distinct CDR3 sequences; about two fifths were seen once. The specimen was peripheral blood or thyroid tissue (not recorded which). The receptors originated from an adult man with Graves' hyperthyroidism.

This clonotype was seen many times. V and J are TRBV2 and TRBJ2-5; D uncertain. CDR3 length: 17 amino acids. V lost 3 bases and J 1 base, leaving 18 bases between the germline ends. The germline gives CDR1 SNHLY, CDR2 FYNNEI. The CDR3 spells CASSESLGSMTQETQYF. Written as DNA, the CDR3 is TGTGCCAGCAGTGAGTCCCTGGGTAGTATGACCCAAGAGACCCAGTACTTC.

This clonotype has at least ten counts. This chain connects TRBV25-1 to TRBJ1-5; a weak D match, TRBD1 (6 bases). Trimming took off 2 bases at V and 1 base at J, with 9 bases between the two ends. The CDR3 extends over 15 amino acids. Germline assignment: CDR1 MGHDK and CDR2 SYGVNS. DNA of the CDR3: TGTGCCAGCAGTGAAGGGGGCGCGAGCAATCAGCCCCAGCATTTT. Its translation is CASSEGGASNQPQHF.

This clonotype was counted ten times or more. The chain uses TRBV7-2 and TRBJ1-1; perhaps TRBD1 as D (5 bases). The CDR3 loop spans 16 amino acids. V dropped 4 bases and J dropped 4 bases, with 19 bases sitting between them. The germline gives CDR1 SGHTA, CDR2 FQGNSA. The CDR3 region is CASSSRTRVPVTEAFF. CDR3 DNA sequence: TGTGCCAGCAGCTCGCGAACCAGGGTGCCCGTCACTGAAGCTTTCTTT.

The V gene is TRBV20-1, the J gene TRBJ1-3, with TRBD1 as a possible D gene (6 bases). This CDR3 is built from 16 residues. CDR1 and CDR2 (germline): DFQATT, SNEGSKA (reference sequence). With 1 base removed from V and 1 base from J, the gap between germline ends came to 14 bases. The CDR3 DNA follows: TGCAGTGCTAGAGGTCCAGGGGCCTTATCTGGAAACACCATATATTTT. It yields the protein CSARGPGALSGNTIYF.

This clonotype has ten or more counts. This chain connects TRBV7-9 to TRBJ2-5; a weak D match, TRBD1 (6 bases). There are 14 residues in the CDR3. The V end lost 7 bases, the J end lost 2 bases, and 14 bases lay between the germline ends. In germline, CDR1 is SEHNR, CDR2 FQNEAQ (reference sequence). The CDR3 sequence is CASNPGQVQETQYF. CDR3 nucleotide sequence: TGTGCCAGCAATCCGGGACAAGTACAAGAGACCCAGTACTTC.

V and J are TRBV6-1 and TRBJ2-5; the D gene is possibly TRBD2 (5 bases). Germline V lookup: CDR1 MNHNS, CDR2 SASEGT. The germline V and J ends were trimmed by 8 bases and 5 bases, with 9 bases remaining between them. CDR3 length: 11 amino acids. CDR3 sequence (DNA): TGTGCCAGCTGGAGGAGTGAGACCCAGTACTTC. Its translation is CASWRSETQYF.

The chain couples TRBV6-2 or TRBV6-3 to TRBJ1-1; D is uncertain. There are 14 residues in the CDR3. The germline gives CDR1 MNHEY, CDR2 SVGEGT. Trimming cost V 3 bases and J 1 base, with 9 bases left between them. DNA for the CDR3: TGTGCCAGCAGTTATCAGTACCCGAACACTGAAGCTTTCTTT. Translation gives CASSYQYPNTEAFF.

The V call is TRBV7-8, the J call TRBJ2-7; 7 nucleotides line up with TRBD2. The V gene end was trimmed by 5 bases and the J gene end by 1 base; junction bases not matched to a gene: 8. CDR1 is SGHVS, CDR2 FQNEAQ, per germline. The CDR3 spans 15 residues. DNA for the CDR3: TGTGCCAGCAGCCAAGCAAGCGGGGAGTCCTACGAGCAGTACTTC. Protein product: CASSQASGESYEQYF.

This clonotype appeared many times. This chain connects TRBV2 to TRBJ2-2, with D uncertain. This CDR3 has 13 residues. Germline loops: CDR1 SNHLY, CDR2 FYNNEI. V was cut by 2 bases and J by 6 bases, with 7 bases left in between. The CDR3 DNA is TGTGCCAGCAGTGAACAGGAAGCCGGGGAGCTGTTTTTT. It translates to CASSEQEAGELFF. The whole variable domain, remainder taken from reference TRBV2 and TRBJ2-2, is EPEVTQTPSHQVTQMGQEVILRCVPISNHLYFYWYRQILGQKVEFLVSFYNNEISEKSEIFDDQFSVERPDGSNFTLKIRSTKLEDSAMYFCASSEQEAGELFFGEGSRLTVL.

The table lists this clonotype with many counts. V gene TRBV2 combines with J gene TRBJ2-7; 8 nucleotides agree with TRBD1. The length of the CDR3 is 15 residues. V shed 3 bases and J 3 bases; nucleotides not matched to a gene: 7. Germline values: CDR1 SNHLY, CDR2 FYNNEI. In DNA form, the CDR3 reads TGTGCCAGCAGTGACTGGACAGGGAATCGCTACGAGCAGTACTTC. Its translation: CASSDWTGNRYEQYF.

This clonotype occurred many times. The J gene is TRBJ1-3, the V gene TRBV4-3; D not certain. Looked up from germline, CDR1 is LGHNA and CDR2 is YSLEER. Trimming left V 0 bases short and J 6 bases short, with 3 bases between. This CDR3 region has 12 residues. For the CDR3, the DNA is TGCGCCAGCAGCCAAGATCCAAACACCATATATTTT. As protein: CASSQDPNTIYF.

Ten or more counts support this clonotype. The DNA for the CDR3 is TGTGCCAGCAGCGGGACTGACAGACTCGTCGGGGCTTTCTTT. The encoded protein is CASSGTDRLVGAFF. V and J are TRBV5-5 and TRBJ1-1; D may be TRBD1 (5 bases). The V end lost 4 bases, the J end lost 11 bases, and 21 bases lay between the germline ends. This CDR3 is built from 14 residues. Germline V gene data show CDR1 as SGHKS and CDR2 as YYEKEE (reference sequence).

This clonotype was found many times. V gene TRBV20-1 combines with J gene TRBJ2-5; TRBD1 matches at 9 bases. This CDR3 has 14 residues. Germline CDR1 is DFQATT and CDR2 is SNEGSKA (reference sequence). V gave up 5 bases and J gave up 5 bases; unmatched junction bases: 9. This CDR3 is CSAVGDRDWETQYF. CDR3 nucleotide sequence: TGCAGTGCTGTAGGGGACAGGGATTGGGAGACCCAGTACTTC.

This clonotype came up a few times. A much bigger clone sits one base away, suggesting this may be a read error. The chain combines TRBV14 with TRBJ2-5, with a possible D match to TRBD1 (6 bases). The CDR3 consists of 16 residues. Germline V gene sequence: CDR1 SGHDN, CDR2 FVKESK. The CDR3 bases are TGTGCCAGCAGCCATTTGGGGGCGCGGCAGCAAGAGATCCAGTACTTC. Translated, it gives CASSHLGARQQEIQYF.

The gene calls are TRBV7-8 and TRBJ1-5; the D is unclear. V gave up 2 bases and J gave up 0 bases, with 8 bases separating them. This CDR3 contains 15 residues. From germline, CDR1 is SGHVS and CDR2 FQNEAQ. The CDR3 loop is CASSLSDGSNQPQHF. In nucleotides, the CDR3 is TGTGCCAGCAGCTTAAGCGATGGTAGCAATCAGCCCCAGCATTTT.

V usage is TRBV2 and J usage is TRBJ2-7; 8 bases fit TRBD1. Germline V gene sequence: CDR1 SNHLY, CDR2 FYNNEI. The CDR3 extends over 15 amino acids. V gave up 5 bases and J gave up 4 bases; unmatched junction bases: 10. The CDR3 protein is CASSYQGQGLYEQYF. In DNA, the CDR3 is TGTGCCAGCAGTTACCAAGGACAGGGACTGTACGAGCAGTACTTC.

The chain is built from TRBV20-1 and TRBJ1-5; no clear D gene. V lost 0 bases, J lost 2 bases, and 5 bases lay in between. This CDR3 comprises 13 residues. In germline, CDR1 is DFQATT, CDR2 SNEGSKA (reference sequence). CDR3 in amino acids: CSAREPGNQPQHF. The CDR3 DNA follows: TGCAGTGCTAGAGAACCTGGCAATCAGCCCCAGCATTTT.

CDR3 in amino acids: CASSLGGQSGNTIYF. The CDR3 DNA follows: TGTGCCAGCAGCTTAGGGGGACAGTCTGGAAACACCATATATTTT. This chain connects TRBV9 to TRBJ1-3, with 7 bases identical to TRBD1. Germline V CDR1 and CDR2: SGDLS, YYNGEE. The junction had 5 bases not matched to a gene; V was cut back by 4 bases and J by 1 base. CDR3 size: 15 residues.